One and the same sample provided the 28 T cell receptor beta chains below, sequenced in a study of identifying expanded T cells in peripheral blood. Sequenced by immunoSEQ multiplex PCR; TCRdb stores in-frame clones only, minus some. The sample includes tens of thousands of clones, around 87% of them seen just once. The sample consisted of blood. These receptor sequences come from a person aged 18 to 70 in good health.

This clone was recorded once. The chain has TRBV7-9 and TRBJ2-3; D is ambiguous. Germline V CDR1 and CDR2: SEHNR, FQNEAQ (reference sequence). V lost 2 bases and J lost 2, with 8 bases in between. The length of the CDR3 is 14 residues. The DNA of the CDR3 is TGTGCCAGCAGCTTACTGGATTTCACAGATACGCAGTATTTT. This codes for CASSLLDFTDTQYF.

The V gene is TRBV6-1, the J gene TRBJ2-5; 7 nucleotides line up with TRBD2. Looked up from germline, CDR1 is MNHNS and CDR2 is SASEGT. Trimming at V came to 2 bases and at J to 0 bases, leaving 6 bases not matched to a gene. This CDR3 is 16 amino acids long. The chain's CDR3 is CASSESASGYQETQYF. CDR3 coding DNA: TGTGCCAGCAGTGAATCGGCTAGCGGATACCAAGAGACCCAGTACTTC.

The DNA for the CDR3 is TGTGCCATCAGTGACCCCTCAGGGACAGGGGATAATGAAAAACTGTTTTTT. Protein: CAISDPSGTGDNEKLFF. The chain links TRBV10-3 to TRBJ1-4; TRBD1 matches at 10 bases. There are 17 residues in the CDR3. From germline, CDR1 is ENHRY and CDR2 SYGVKD. V lost 3 bases to trimming and J lost 4 bases; unmatched junction nucleotides: 8.

V is TRBV18 and J is TRBJ2-5; D gene uncertain. The CDR3 is made up of 14 amino acids. V lost 2 bases and J lost 4, with 11 bases in between. Looked up from germline, CDR1 is KGHSH and CDR2 is LQKENI. As DNA, the CDR3 is TGTGCCAGCTCACCAGGTGCGGCGCGAGAGACCCAGTACTTC. It is translated as CASSPGAARETQYF.

The chain recombines TRBV5-6 with TRBJ1-2; D gene unclear. The V gene lost 0 bases and the J gene lost 4 bases, with 4 bases spanning the gap. CDR3 length: 12 residues. Germline lookup yields CDR1 SGHDT and CDR2 YYEEEE. As DNA, the CDR3 is TGTGCCAGCAGCTTGGTCGGCTATGGCTACACCTTC. It is translated as CASSLVGYGYTF.

This chain uses TRBV5-1 with TRBJ2-3; 13 positions match TRBD2. J lost 2 bases, V lost 5 bases, and 8 bases had no gene match. The CDR3 consists of 17 residues. Germline values: CDR1 SGHRS, CDR2 YFSETQ. The chain's CDR3 is CASRRTSGRGDTDTQYF. The CDR3 coding sequence is TGCGCCAGCAGGCGGACTAGCGGGAGAGGGGACACAGATACGCAGTATTTT. The full variable domain, rest sourced from reference TRBV5-1 and TRBJ2-3, is KAGVTQTPRYLIKTRGQQVTLSCSPISGHRSVSWYQQTPGQGLQFLFEYFSETQRNKGNFPGRFSGRQFSNSRSEMNVSTLELGDSALYLCASRRTSGRGDTDTQYFGPGTRLTVL.

The chain recombines TRBV5-1 with TRBJ1-5, with 9 bases that match TRBD1. The CDR3 is 16 residues long. V shed 2 bases, J shed 0 bases, and the junction held 3 bases outside the gene matches. Germline CDR1 is SGHRS and CDR2 is YFSETQ. The CDR3 DNA follows: TGCGCCAGCAGCTTAGGGACAGGGAGTAGCAATCAGCCCCAGCATTTT. Amino acid sequence: CASSLGTGSSNQPQHF.

The count of this clone is one. The V and J genes are TRBV7-2 and TRBJ2-7; 11 positions match TRBD2. V shed 1 base, J shed 1 base, and the junction held 9 bases outside the gene matches. Germline CDR1 reads SGHTA; CDR2 reads FQGNSA. The CDR3 is 18 residues long. CDR3 DNA sequence: TGTGCCAGCAGCTTAGGAGCTAGCGGGAGGACCATTTCCTACGAGCAGTACTTC. Its protein product is CASSLGASGRTISYEQYF.

This clone was counted a single time. The rearrangement joins TRBV6-1 to TRBJ1-2; D might be TRBD1 (6 bases). Trimming shortened V by 6 bases and J by 6 bases, and 8 bases separated the two germline ends. Germline lookup yields CDR1 MNHNS and CDR2 SASEGT. There are 11 residues in the CDR3. CDR3 DNA: TGTGCCAGCAGGAGGGGGGATGGCTACACCTTC. It specifies CASRRGDGYTF.

The chain uses TRBV19 and TRBJ2-1; 9 bases match TRBD2. This CDR3 is built from 17 residues. J lost 0 bases, V lost 4 bases, and 7 bases had no gene match. The germline V gene encodes CDR1 LNHDA and CDR2 SQIVND (reference sequence). The CDR3 here is CASSNLSGRRSYNEQFF. The DNA of the CDR3 is TGTGCCAGTAGTAACCTCAGCGGGAGGCGCTCCTACAATGAGCAGTTCTTC.

The chain uses TRBV18 and TRBJ2-5; 7 nucleotides align to TRBD2. The CDR3 contains 15 residues. Trimming at V came to 1 base and at J to 2 bases, leaving 4 bases not matched to a gene. Germline V gene sequence: CDR1 KGHSH, CDR2 LQKENI. CDR3 region: CASSPLMGGQETQYF. The CDR3 DNA reads as TGTGCCAGCTCACCACTTATGGGGGGGCAAGAGACCCAGTACTTC.

This clone has more than one count but fewer than ten. An end of the junction does not agree with germline; a read error may underlie this. The chain uses TRBV6-1 and TRBJ1-2; D gene uncertain. The CDR3 has 8 amino acids. CDR1 is MNHNS and CDR2 is SASEGT in the germline V gene. The CDR3 is CASKGLFF. In nucleotides, the CDR3 is TGTGCCAGCAAAGGACTTTTCTTC.

The chain combines TRBV27 with TRBJ2-1; the D gene could be TRBD1 or TRBD2 (6 bases each). The germline V gene has CDR1 MNHEY and CDR2 SMNVEV (reference sequence). The V gene lost 1 base and the J gene lost 8 bases, with 15 bases spanning the gap. The CDR3 contains 15 residues. The CDR3 DNA follows: TGTGCCAGCAGTTTATTGGGGGGCGATCGGGATGAGCAGTTCTTC. Its protein is CASSLLGGDRDEQFF.

This chain connects TRBV13 to TRBJ2-5; a possible D gene is TRBD1 (6 bases). CDR3 length: 14 residues. V dropped 5 bases and J dropped 2 bases, with 12 bases sitting between them. CDR1 is PRHDT, CDR2 FYEKMQ, per germline (reference sequence). DNA of the CDR3: TGTGCCAGCAGCCAACCGGGACAACAAGAGACCCAGTACTTC. The encoded protein is CASSQPGQQETQYF. Using reference TRBV13 and TRBJ2-5 for the parts outside the CDR3, the full variable domain is AAGVIQSPRHLIKEKRETATLKCYPIPRHDTVYWYQQGPGQDPQFLISFYEKMQSDKGSIPDRFSAQQFSDYHSELNMSSLELGDSALYFCASSQPGQQETQYFGPGTRLLVL.

As DNA, the CDR3 is TGTGCCTGGAGTTGGGACAGAAACCCCTACGAGCAGTACTTC. Protein sequence: CAWSWDRNPYEQYF. The chain employs TRBV30 and TRBJ2-7; TRBD1 aligns across 7 bases. The trim removed 2 bases at V and 2 bases at J, leaving 6 bases unmatched. Germline V lookup: CDR1 GTSNPN, CDR2 SVGIG (reference sequence). The CDR3 loop spans 14 amino acids.

The sample holds a few counts of this clone. The genes are TRBV30 and TRBJ2-6; D perhaps matches TRBD2 (6 bases). V was shortened by 5 bases and J by 2 bases, with 13 bases between the two germline ends. The CDR3 loop spans 15 amino acids. CDR1 GTSNPN and CDR2 SVGIG come from the germline V gene (reference sequence). This CDR3 reads CAWGLGGTGANVLTF. CDR3 DNA sequence: TGTGCCTGGGGCCTCGGGGGAACTGGGGCCAACGTCCTGACTTTC.

The chain links TRBV4-1 to TRBJ1-2; D remains unclear. The CDR3 extends over 15 amino acids. V lost 0 bases and J lost 4, with 12 bases in between. In germline, CDR1 is MGHRA, CDR2 YSYEKL. CDR3 sequence: CASSQESRSAYGYTF. The CDR3 region has the DNA TGCGCCAGCAGCCAAGAATCCCGGTCGGCCTATGGCTACACCTTC.

The chain carries TRBV5-1 and TRBJ2-5; TRBD2 agrees at 10 bases. Germline V gene lookup returns CDR1 SGHRS and CDR2 YFSETQ. The CDR3 extends over 15 amino acids. J lost 1 base, V lost 0 bases, and 0 bases had no gene match. CDR3 nucleotide sequence: TGCGCCAGCAGCTTGGCTAGCGGGGGCCAAGAGACCCAGTACTTC. Translating gives CASSLASGGQETQYF.

The rearrangement joins TRBV7-9 to TRBJ2-5, with 7 bases matching TRBD1. CDR1 and CDR2 (germline): SEHNR, FQNEAQ (reference sequence). V shed 2 bases, J shed 5 bases, and the junction held 5 bases outside the gene matches. The CDR3 consists of 14 residues. This CDR3 is CASSLRGTAETQYF. The CDR3 region has the DNA TGTGCCAGCAGCTTACGAGGGACAGCGGAGACCCAGTACTTC.

The rearrangement uses TRBV7-3 and TRBJ2-3, with 7 bases that match TRBD2. Germline V gene lookup returns CDR1 SGHTA and CDR2 FQGTGA. CDR3 size: 14 residues. V was clipped by 3 bases and J by 3 bases; unmatched bases: 3. The CDR3, as DNA: TGTGCCAGCAGCTTTGGGCGGGGGACAGATACGCAGTATTTT. Translated, it gives CASSFGRGTDTQYF.

The chain is built from TRBV10-3 and TRBJ2-2, with TRBD1 matching 8 bases. Germline V CDR1 and CDR2: ENHRY, SYGVKD. There are 15 residues in the CDR3. The ends lost 6 bases at V and 4 bases at J; junction bases unmatched: 7. The CDR3 DNA is TGTGCCATCAGGGACAGGGTTTCGGGCACCGGGGAGCTGTTTTTT. It translates to CAIRDRVSGTGELFF.

This clone is a singleton in its sample. This chain uses TRBV11-2 with TRBJ2-1, with D tentatively TRBD1 or TRBD2 (5 bases each). The CDR3 is 16 residues long. Germline loops: CDR1 SGHAT, CDR2 FQNNGV. Trimming removed 2 bases from V and 2 bases from J, with 13 bases in between. CDR3 residues: CASSLWGSSPYNEQFF. The CDR3 DNA sequence: TGTGCCAGCAGCTTATGGGGGAGTTCCCCCTACAATGAGCAGTTCTTC.

V gene TRBV30 combines with J gene TRBJ1-2; D is ambiguous. The CDR3 contains 14 residues. Germline assignment: CDR1 GTSNPN and CDR2 SVGIG (reference sequence). The CDR3 sequence: CTFGGYSLSYGYTF. The CDR3 DNA reads TGTACCTTCGGTGGGTATAGCCTTAGCTATGGCTACACCTTC. The complete variable domain, with remaining parts taken from reference TRBV30 and TRBJ1-2, reads SQTIHQWPATLVQPVGSPLSLECTVEGTSNPNLYWYRQAAGRGLQLLFYSVGIGQISSEVPQNLSASRPQDRQFILSSKKLLLSDSGFYLCTFGGYSLSYGYTFGSGTRLTVV.

The CDR3 region is CASSPPGFEAFF. The CDR3 nucleotides are TGTGCCAGCAGTCCCCCAGGGTTTGAAGCTTTCTTT. This chain links TRBV28 with TRBJ1-1; TRBD1 is a possible D gene (5 bases). The germline V gene encodes CDR1 MDHEN and CDR2 SYDVKM. The ends were cut back, 5 bases at V and 7 bases at J, with 11 bases in the middle. The CDR3 has 12 residues.

The chain joins TRBV5-1 to TRBJ2-3; D unresolved. V was clipped by 0 bases and J by 0 bases, with 8 bases between them. This CDR3 is 15 amino acids long. Germline V CDR1 and CDR2: SGHRS, YFSETQ. The CDR3 sequence: CASSLEAASTDTQYF. CDR3 DNA: TGCGCCAGCAGCTTGGAGGCGGCTAGCACAGATACGCAGTATTTT.

The V gene is TRBV15, the J gene TRBJ2-7; TRBD1 aligns across 9 bases. The ends lost 2 bases at V and 5 bases at J; junction bases unmatched: 7. Per germline, CDR1 LNHNV and CDR2 YYDKDF (reference sequence). CDR3 size: 15 residues. CDR3 nucleotide sequence: TGTGCCACCAGCAGATACGGGACAGGGCTCAACGAGCAGTACTTC. This codes for CATSRYGTGLNEQYF.

The V and J genes are TRBV7-3 and TRBJ2-1, with D possibly being TRBD1 or TRBD2 (6 bases each). The germline V gene has CDR1 SGHTA and CDR2 FQGTGA. Trimming took off 4 bases at V and 10 bases at J, with 11 bases between the two ends. The CDR3 runs 12 residues. The CDR3 sequence: CASSSLGGEQFF. CDR3 nucleotide sequence: TGTGCCAGCAGCTCATTGGGGGGCGAGCAGTTCTTC. The whole variable domain, filled in from reference TRBV7-3 and TRBJ2-1, reads GAGVSQTPSNKVTEKGKYVELRCDPISGHTALYWYRQSLGQGPEFLIYFQGTGAADDSGLPNDRFFAVRPEGSVSTLKIQRTERGDSAVYLCASSSLGGEQFFGPGTRLTVL.

This chain links TRBV25-1 with TRBJ2-1; no clear D gene. This CDR3 region has 11 residues. The germline V gene encodes CDR1 MGHDK and CDR2 SYGVNS. Trimming left V 1 base short and J 6 bases short, with 1 base between. The CDR3 DNA sequence: TGTGCCAGCAGTGAATCCAATGAGCAGTTCTTC. It specifies CASSESNEQFF.